This T cell receptor beta chain was sequenced for a study of T cell responses to AZD1222 COVID-19 vaccine. CDR3 length: 14 amino acids. The germline CDR1 and CDR2 sequences are LNHNV and YYDKDF (reference sequence). The ends lost 6 bases at V and 2 bases at J; junction bases unmatched: 4. In this sample, this clone turned up once. Its antigen is not identified. Findings of the study overall: There were mostly white British donors and more females than males, and clonal diversity was possibly underestimated. Spike-specific TCR breadth and depth rose after two AZD1222 doses.

Sequencing was performed with immunoSEQ multiplex PCR; in TCRdb, only in-frame clones are kept and a portion is missing. The sample shows under 100,000 clones, approximately 90% of them seen only once. The sequences come from peripheral blood, collected on day 0 of MenACWY control vaccination. The sequence was obtained from an adult in good health. The V gene is TRBV15, the J gene TRBJ1-2, with 9 bases matching TRBD1. In DNA form, the CDR3 reads TGTGCCACCAGTACCGGGACAGGGAACTATGGCTACACCTTC. This gives the protein CATSTGTGNYGYTF.